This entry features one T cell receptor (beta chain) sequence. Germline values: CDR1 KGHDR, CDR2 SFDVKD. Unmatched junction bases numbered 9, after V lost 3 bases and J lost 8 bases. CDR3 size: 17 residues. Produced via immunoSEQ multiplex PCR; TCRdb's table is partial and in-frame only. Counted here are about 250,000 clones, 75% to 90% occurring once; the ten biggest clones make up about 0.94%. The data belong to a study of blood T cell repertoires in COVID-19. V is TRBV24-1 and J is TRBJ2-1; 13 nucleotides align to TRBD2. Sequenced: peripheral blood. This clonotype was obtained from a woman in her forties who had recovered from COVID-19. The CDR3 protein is CATSDLPGTSGNDEQFF. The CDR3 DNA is TGTGCCACCAGTGATCTCCCCGGGACTAGCGGGAACGATGAGCAGTTCTTC.